This T cell receptor (beta chain) is from a study of cytomegalovirus exposure and HLA in healthy donors (dated by TCRdb to the late 2010s). As for the study more broadly: An earlier analysis of roughly 500 of the donors reported approximately 280 Gb of sequence data and 95 million to 140 million unique TCR beta sequences obtained from about 179 million T cells. An early release that covered about 600 HLA-typed donors contained 300 to 350 gigabases of sequencing data and 65 million to 100 million unique TCR sequences. Of the 300 to 450 genotyped donors, 80% to 90% were placed in the genetic ancestry cluster associated with self-reported Caucasian donors. The study aimed to test whether signatures of past pathogen exposure could be identified by cataloging public T cell receptors. The study profiled the T cell repertoires of 550 to 700 subjects by immunosequencing and related them to cytomegalovirus serostatus. In addition to the first cohort of roughly 700 subjects, a separate validation cohort of approximately 130 different subjects was used. To predict cytomegalovirus infection status, the study combined high-throughput TCR immunosequencing, statistical association of individual TCRs with disease status, and machine learning. In a later analysis, previously published TCR beta repertoires from 550 to 700 donors were re-analyzed and high-resolution HLA genotyping was added so that TCR occurrence patterns could be studied. The later analysis used no new phenotypic data to find candidate immune exposures, relying instead on TCR beta sequences and their occurrence across donors. To decide whether each TCR beta V gene segment behaved as functional or pseudogenic, an earlier analysis of fewer than 750 of the donors relied on high-throughput TCR beta sequencing. Donor age, sex, ethnicity and CMV serostatus were collected together with the repertoire data. A later genetic analysis used genome-wide SNP genotypes for about 55% of the 666 donors, treating that subset as a discovery cohort. All discovery cohort repertoires had been generated using a single sequencing platform. Both class I and class II loci were covered by HLA typing, at four-digit resolution. Typing coverage differed by locus: A, B, C, DRB1 and DQB1 were typed in about 629-640 donors, DQA1 in about 550, DPA1 in approximately 610, and DPB1 in 450 to 480. Roughly 5 DR-DQ haplotypes were handled as single units for association and clustering, since linkage in the cohort was strong. Across about 370 genotyped donors of the cohort, an average of approximately 240,000 unique TCR beta nucleotide sequences per donor were sequenced, and roughly 20% of those sequences were non-productive. Points the paper makes about the study in general: Across donors, most TCR sequences were observed very rarely, whereas some public TCRs were present in many individuals. Three of the identified cytomegalovirus-associated TCR beta chains were confirmed in vitro to be specific for cytomegalovirus antigens. Because some donors lacked HLA typing at each locus, the association tests relied only on the typed subset. An association between a missense DCLRE1C variant and V-gene and J-gene trimming of TCR beta chains was found in a later genetic analysis and replicated in an independent cohort. It was suggested by the authors that the approach could potentially be generalized to other disease states and immunological phenotypes. A later genetic analysis reported fewer N-insertions in productive TCRs among donors in an Asian-associated ancestry cluster than the approximately 670-donor mean. In a later analysis, TCR association rates were found to vary across HLA loci, with the most associated TCRs seen for DRB1 alleles and the fewest for HLA-C alleles. A further reported finding was that TCR beta sequences accurately predicted the HLA-A and HLA-B alleles for most subjects in the first cohort. Most CMV-associated TCR beta chains appeared to be HLA-restricted in a later analysis, and the HLA associations seemed to be driven largely by CMV exposure. The presence/absence analyses assumed that sequencing depth was roughly uniform across donors, and that assumption may not be true. Cytomegalovirus status was reported to be diagnosed by the classifier with high specificity and sensitivity in both the original and validation cohorts. In a later analysis, 16,951 TCR beta sequences were associated with specific HLA alleles at a false discovery rate of 0.05. Several of the top co-occurrence clusters appeared to be linked to parvovirus B19, influenza, CMV and Epstein-Barr virus, according to a later analysis. Some IMGT-functional V segments, including TRBV6-2 and TRBV6-3, could not be distinguished by the 87-base-pair reads and were therefore excluded. In a later analysis, HLA-associated TCR beta chains showed more clonal expansion and lower generation probabilities than non-associated chains that were equally common. A cluster of highly shared sequence variants was judged likely to be a technical artifact of the sequencing pipeline. When HLA alleles, especially DR and DQ, strongly co-occurred, attributing TCR associations to individual alleles was difficult. Because counts were too low, roughly 16 rarely observed V segments, including chromosome 9 orphons, were excluded from the earlier analysis of a few hundred of the donors. A total of fewer than 200 TCR beta chains were listed by the study as associated with cytomegalovirus. CMV serostatus was the only immune exposure information available for the cohort. In an earlier analysis of approximately 590 of the donors, most TCR beta V segments appeared in productive rearrangements about 90% or about 30% of the time, broadly matching IMGT annotations. The cohort was sequenced for TCR beta chains only, and without alpha or paired-chain data the features that could be detected were limited. Linkage disequilibrium might explain the correlated functional status among segregating V segments, but an unknown experimental factor could not be ruled out.

Libraries were made using the immunoSEQ multiplex PCR assay. For the multiplex PCR, a mixture combining 60 forward primers for TCR Vbeta segments and 13 reverse primers for TCR Jbeta segments was used. Amplification of the CDR3 region of rearranged TCR beta genes was performed with a multiplex PCR assay on genomic DNA. The amplified TCR beta libraries were sequenced on the Illumina HiSeq System as 87-base-pair reads. As for how the authors treated the data: In a later analysis, approximately 74 million unique TCR beta chains were counted across the 666 repertoires, and approximately 9.9 million of these chains were shared by at least two donors. Raw reads were error-corrected and collapsed into unique sequences by a nearest-neighbor algorithm in which closely related sequences were merged to remove PCR and sequencing errors. Alignment of CDR3 sequences to IMGT reference sequences was used to assign V, D and J gene segments. For a sequence to be retained, at least a six-nucleotide match to both a V gene segment and a J gene segment was required. A rearrangement counted as productive if the CDR3 had no stop codons and remained in frame with V and J, and every other rearrangement counted as non-productive. Following IMGT convention, CDR3 was defined as the stretch from the second conserved V-encoded cysteine to the conserved J-encoded phenylalanine. The earlier analysis of a few hundred of the donors excluded any sequence lacking an unambiguous match to a single V gene segment. An earlier analysis of 500 to 600 of the donors classified V segments as functional when productive rearrangements were above 56.7% and as segregating when the standard deviation between donors was above 5%. A statistical classification framework was built for diagnosing cytomegalovirus status from the catalog of TCR beta chain sequences. In a later analysis, TCR nucleotide sequences were compared against IMGT/GENE-DB human TR gene sequences so that V and J genes could be assigned. The TCRdist pipeline was used in a later analysis to assign CDR3 sequences and most-parsimonious VDJ recombination scenarios. In a later analysis, each TCR beta chain was defined by its CDR3 amino acid sequence together with its V-gene family, and reads lacking a unique V-gene family were excluded. In a later analysis, 550 to 650 highly shared, low-generation-probability nucleotide sequences were removed to address suspected cross-contamination and a sequencing artifact. A later analysis calculated a clonal expansion index for each public chain from normalized within-repertoire ranks of inferred template counts. A later analysis computed generation probabilities with a VDJ recombination model fitted to out-of-frame rearrangements, and checked the results against IGoR. Hypergeometric tests were used in a later analysis to score TCR-TCR, TCR-HLA and TCR-CMV co-occurrence, with a repertoire-size bias correction applied to the TCR pairs. False discovery rates were estimated in a later analysis by permuting HLA or CMV assignments 20 times. In a later analysis, co-occurring TCRs were grouped with DBSCAN, and TCRdist sequence similarity was added when clustering was performed within HLA-allele-positive subsets. Co-occurrence clustering excluded repertoires with fewer than 30,000 or more than 120,000 public chains, plus five with anomalous nucleotide sharing. TCRdb re-hosts the immuneACCESS table, in-frame sequences only. Its copies lack some clones; in the studies checked, an unresolved V gene accounts for under half of them, and the cause for the rest is not known. Clone size and the V and J calls come from that table; the DNA yielded D and trimming. Within this sample are approximately 220,000 clones, with about four fifths of them counted one time only. Jointly, the top ten make up around 3% of the sample.

The cohort comprised hundreds of healthy bone marrow donors. At the time of sampling, every cohort member was nominally healthy, though immune exposures that went unrecorded were likely present. The donor tested CMV seronegative and was one of the 352 seronegative cohort members. A peripheral blood sample was provided by each donor, and peripheral blood mononuclear cells were used for TCR beta sequencing. The Qiagen DNeasy Blood Extraction Kit was used to extract genomic DNA from the blood cell samples. Reading from cysteine to phenylalanine, the CDR3 counts 20 amino acids. Of all the DNA, just the CDR3 is kept, 60 bases in frame from base 1. From the germline V gene, CDR1 is LGHNA and CDR2 is YSLEER. Unmatched junction bases come to 11, with V trimmed by 1 base and J by 1 base. This clone came up once. Its antigen is not yet known. Base-call qualities are not available, and no considerably larger clone is one nucleotide away.

The receptor chain draws on TRBV4-3 and TRBJ2-3, with TRBD2 matching 13 junction bases. This receptor was obtained from a young man in good health and CMV-seronegative. The sample taken for sequencing was PBMCs. The CDR3 reads CASSQVWIRTSGGRTDTQYF. The nucleotide sequence is TGCGCCAGCAGCCAAGTCTGGATTAGGACTAGCGGGGGCCGCACAGATACGCAGTATTTT.